Shown below are 27 T cell receptor beta chains from a single sample sequenced in a study of T cell repertoires in cytomegalovirus infection. TCRdb redid the calling of the reads with MiXCR, one entry per CDR3 protein. The sample lists about 260,000 distinct CDR3 sequences, roughly an eighth occurring once. The sequencing input was PBMCs. Receptors were obtained from a human donor in good health (CMV status not recorded). Some clones in this sample may be carry-over from other donors' samples.

This clonotype was seen a few times. The genes are TRBV5-6 and TRBJ2-2; the D gene is possibly TRBD1 (5 bases). Between the trimmed V and J ends, which lost 0 bases and 7 bases, there was a span of 10 bases. Germline CDR1 and CDR2: SGHDT and YYEEEE. This CDR3 region has 14 residues. In DNA form, the CDR3 reads TGTGCCAGCAGCTTGGATAGGGGATTCGGGGAGCTGTTTTTT. This encodes CASSLDRGFGELFF.

The chain employs TRBV2 and TRBJ2-2; D call uncertain. Deletions cut 10 bases from V and 3 bases from J, with 12 bases between. CDR1 is SNHLY and CDR2 is FYNNEI in the germline V gene. This CDR3 spans 13 amino acids. Here the CDR3 reads CAIKLTHTGELFF. The CDR3 DNA follows: TGTGCCATCAAACTCACCCACACCGGGGAGCTGTTTTTT.

This clonotype was counted at least ten times. The V gene is TRBV7-3, the J gene TRBJ1-1, with unresolved D. The CDR3 length is 13 residues. In germline, CDR1 is SGHTA, CDR2 FQGTGA. V lost 1 base and J 6 bases, leaving 9 bases between the germline ends. Here the CDR3 DNA reads TGTGCCAGCAGCTTAAAGGGCGGCTCTGAAGCTTTCTTT. Protein product: CASSLKGGSEAFF.

J is TRBJ2-1 and V is TRBV7-2; 8 bases align to TRBD2. The CDR3 length is 15 residues. Trimming cost V 5 bases and J 6 bases; bases outside gene matches: 9. The germline V gene encodes CDR1 SGHTA and CDR2 FQGNSA. The DNA for the CDR3 is TGTGCCAGCAGCCCAGACGGAGCGGGAGTCAATGAGCAGTTCTTC. Its protein product is CASSPDGAGVNEQFF.

In regard to this clonotype: The CDR3 end shows no conserved phenylalanine or tryptophan, and so a read error is likely. The chain joins TRBV3-1 to TRBJ1-1; no clear D. CDR1 LGHDT and CDR2 YNNKEL come from the germline V gene (reference sequence). With 3 bases removed from V and 0 bases from J, the gap between germline ends came to 2 bases. The CDR3 length is 12 residues. The CDR3: CASSQVNTEAFS. For the CDR3, the DNA is TGTGCCAGCAGCCAGGTGAACACTGAAGCTTTCTCT.

This clonotype came up many times. V gene TRBV7-3 combines with J gene TRBJ1-4; D is possibly TRBD1 (5 bases). The CDR3 covers 14 residues. The germline CDR1 and CDR2 sequences are SGHTA and FQGTGA. The germline V and J ends were trimmed by 3 bases and 1 base, with 6 bases remaining between them. The CDR3 loop is CASSFGQTNEKLFF. The CDR3, as DNA: TGTGCCAGCAGCTTCGGACAAACTAATGAAAAACTGTTTTTT.

In this sample, this clonotype turned up many times. The rearrangement links TRBV7-2 to TRBJ2-3, with D maybe TRBD2 (5 bases). V was pared by 0 bases and J by 1 base, with 11 bases between. In germline, CDR1 is SGHTA, CDR2 FQGNSA. This CDR3 is built from 16 residues. Written as DNA, the CDR3 is TGTGCCAGCAGCTTAGCGGACTCCAGAGGCACAGATACGCAGTATTTT. Protein product: CASSLADSRGTDTQYF.

This clonotype was seen repeatedly, ten times or more. J is TRBJ1-2 and V is TRBV6-1; D gene uncertain. The V gene lost 8 bases and the J gene lost 3 bases, with 13 bases spanning the gap. CDR3 length: 13 residues. Germline values: CDR1 MNHNS, CDR2 SASEGT. CDR3 protein: CASENSGHYGYTF. The DNA for the CDR3 is TGTGCCAGCGAGAATTCAGGCCACTATGGCTACACCTTC.

This clonotype has just a few counts. The V gene is TRBV19, the J gene TRBJ2-2; D unclear. The CDR3 is 12 amino acids. V was clipped by 9 bases and J by 5 bases, with 10 bases between them. Germline loops: CDR1 LNHDA, CDR2 SQIVND (reference sequence). This CDR3 reads CASTVLTGELFF. The CDR3, as DNA: TGTGCCAGCACCGTATTGACCGGGGAGCTGTTTTTT.

This clonotype was detected a few times. The chain carries TRBV28 and TRBJ1-5; no clear D. The CDR3 runs to 14 residues. Germline V gene data show CDR1 as MDHEN and CDR2 as SYDVKM. The germline V and J ends were trimmed by 2 bases and 1 base, with 6 bases remaining between them. The DNA for the CDR3 is TGTGCCAGCAGTTTACTATACAGCAATCAGCCCCAGCATTTT. It encodes CASSLLYSNQPQHF.

This clonotype has a count of ten or more. V and J are TRBV7-9 and TRBJ2-4; D gene unclear. With 11 bases removed from V and 0 bases from J, the gap between germline ends came to 20 bases. Germline CDR1 and CDR2: SEHNR and FQNEAQ (reference sequence). There are 16 residues in the CDR3. The CDR3 DNA reads TGTGCCGCCCAGGCGGTAGAGGCGACAGCCAAAAACATTCAGTACTTC. Translating it yields CAAQAVEATAKNIQYF.

This clonotype has more than one count but fewer than ten. The V and J genes are TRBV29-1 and TRBJ2-7, with 9 bases aligning to TRBD2. The trim removed 7 bases at V and 4 bases at J, leaving 11 bases unmatched. Germline assignment: CDR1 SQVTM and CDR2 ANQGSEA. The CDR3 is made up of 14 amino acids. CDR3 protein: CSAVGVAGDYEQYF. The CDR3 coding sequence is TGCAGCGCTGTGGGGGTAGCGGGAGATTACGAGCAGTACTTC.

This clonotype has at least ten counts. The rearrangement uses TRBV7-2 and TRBJ1-6, with D uncertain. Between the trimmed V and J ends, which lost 0 bases and 5 bases, there was a span of 8 bases. Per germline, CDR1 SGHTA and CDR2 FQGNSA. The CDR3 loop spans 15 amino acids. The CDR3 loop reads CASSLATRNNSPLHF. The CDR3 coding sequence is TGTGCCAGCAGCTTAGCTACCCGTAATAATTCACCCCTCCACTTT. The complete variable domain, with remaining parts taken from reference TRBV7-2 and TRBJ1-6, reads GAGVSQSPSNKVTEKGKDVELRCDPISGHTALYWYRQSLGQGLEFLIYFQGNSAPDKSGLPSDRFSAERTGGSVSTLTIQRTQQEDSAVYLCASSLATRNNSPLHFGNGTRLTVT.

The chain couples TRBV6-6 to TRBJ1-1; TRBD1 agrees at 8 bases. V shed 7 bases and J 4 bases; nucleotides not matched to a gene: 11. CDR1 is MNHNY, CDR2 SVGAGI, per germline (reference sequence). The CDR3 is 15 amino acids. The CDR3 loop is CASIKGQGLITEAFF. Here the CDR3 DNA reads TGTGCCAGCATAAAAGGACAGGGCTTGATCACTGAAGCTTTCTTT.

The chain recombines TRBV15 with TRBJ1-5; D is possibly TRBD1 (5 bases). The CDR3 is made up of 16 amino acids. V shed 1 base and J shed 7 bases, with 17 bases lying between them. Germline lookup yields CDR1 LNHNV and CDR2 YYDKDF (reference sequence). This CDR3 is CATSRATAGREQPQHF. In DNA, the CDR3 is TGTGCCACCAGCAGAGCCACGGCAGGGCGGGAGCAGCCCCAGCATTTT.

There are many counts of this clonotype. This chain joins TRBV12-3 or TRBV12-4 and TRBJ2-7; no reliable D call. V lost 0 bases and J lost 0, with 6 bases in between. The CDR3 spans 14 residues. The CDR3 DNA reads TGTGCCAGCAGTTTAGCCCTCCTCTCCTACGAGCAGTACTTC. It encodes CASSLALLSYEQYF.

The chain joins TRBV5-1 to TRBJ1-1; TRBD1 agrees at 9 bases. Germline lookup yields CDR1 SGHRS and CDR2 YFSETQ. The CDR3 is 16 amino acids. Trimming cost V 4 bases and J 4 bases; bases outside gene matches: 11. The CDR3 nucleotides read TGCGCCAGCAGCAAATCCCTGGACAGGGGCTTCACTGAAGCTTTCTTT. This gives the protein CASSKSLDRGFTEAFF.

This clonotype was counted many times. V usage is TRBV6-1 and J usage is TRBJ1-1; D perhaps matches TRBD1 (6 bases). This CDR3 is 16 amino acids long. Deletions cut 7 bases from V and 3 bases from J, with 21 bases between. Per the germline V gene, CDR1 is MNHNS and CDR2 is SASEGT. CDR3: CASNELQGGKDTEAFF. The CDR3 DNA is TGTGCCAGCAACGAATTACAGGGAGGGAAGGACACTGAAGCTTTCTTT.

This clonotype came up many times. The chain couples TRBV7-3 to TRBJ2-2, with 7 bases fitting TRBD1. There are 16 residues in the CDR3. Germline V lookup: CDR1 SGHTA, CDR2 FQGTGA. V lost 5 bases, J lost 5 bases, and 11 bases stayed unmatched. The CDR3 sequence is CASSPANRGGTGELFF. Here the CDR3 DNA reads TGTGCCAGCAGCCCGGCCAACAGGGGCGGAACCGGGGAGCTGTTTTTT.

At least ten counts were recorded for this clonotype. This chain links TRBV5-4 with TRBJ2-1; unclear D gene. The CDR3 contains 13 residues. Trimming took 3 bases from V and 3 from J, leaving 7 bases between them. Looked up from germline, CDR1 is SGHNT and CDR2 is YYREEE (reference sequence). The CDR3: CASSYPSYNEQFF. The DNA of the CDR3 is TGTGCCAGCAGCTACCCGAGCTACAATGAGCAGTTCTTC.

This clonotype occurred once. A much larger clone is a single base away; this may be a read error. The rearrangement links TRBV4-1 to TRBJ1-4; 7 nucleotides match TRBD1. This CDR3 has 14 amino acids. The germline CDR1 and CDR2 sequences are MGHRA and YSYEKL. The CDR3 loop is CVSSQTTGAEKLFF. DNA for the CDR3: TGTGTCAGCAGCCAAACAACAGGGGCTGAAAAACTGTTTTTT.

This clonotype was seen only a few times. Here the CDR3 reads CASRAGRGAGNIQYF. In nucleotides, the CDR3 is TGTGCCAGCAGAGCAGGGAGGGGGGCGGGAAACATTCAGTACTTC. J is TRBJ2-4 and V is TRBV7-8; tentatively, D is TRBD2 (7 bases). This CDR3 spans 15 amino acids. Deletions cut 6 bases from V and 6 bases from J, with 18 bases between. Germline CDR1 is SGHVS and CDR2 is FQNEAQ.

The sample holds many counts of this clonotype. J is TRBJ2-2 and V is TRBV12-3 or TRBV12-4, with a possible D match to TRBD1 (5 bases). The CDR3 is made up of 13 amino acids. Trimming removed 3 bases from V and 6 bases from J, with 8 bases in between. The CDR3 nucleotides are TGTGCCAGCAGTTTTTTAGGGGCCGGGGAGCTGTTTTTT. This translates into CASSFLGAGELFF.

The table lists this clonotype with many counts. The V call is TRBV6-4, the J call TRBJ2-6; D might be TRBD2 (5 bases). The CDR3 is 16 amino acids. V was trimmed by 7 bases and J by 0 bases, leaving 13 bases between them. CDR1 and CDR2 (germline): MRHNA, SNTAGT. Here the CDR3 DNA reads TGTGCCAGCACTGAACACGGGGACTCTGGGGCCAACGTCCTGACTTTC. Its protein is CASTEHGDSGANVLTF.

This clonotype was counted a few times. The junction departs from germline at one end; a sequencing error may be responsible. V gene TRBV28 combines with J gene TRBJ1-2, with TRBD1 identical over 10 bases. The length of the CDR3 is 15 residues. Germline lookup yields CDR1 MDHEN and CDR2 SYDVKM. DNA for the CDR3: TGTGCCAGCCGTTTCCGGGACAGGGGATTCAATGGCTACACCTTC. Translation: CASRFRDRGFNGYTF.

The V and J genes are TRBV6-5 and TRBJ2-7; TRBD2 might be the D (7 bases). The CDR3 is 17 amino acids. The V and J ends lost 4 bases and 5 bases respectively, with 24 bases between them. From germline, CDR1 is MNHEY and CDR2 SVGAGI. CDR3 in amino acids: CASSFFSVGGRPDEQYF. The CDR3 coding sequence is TGTGCCAGCAGTTTTTTTTCTGTCGGGGGGCGCCCGGACGAGCAGTACTTC.

This clonotype appeared many times. The chain joins TRBV28 to TRBJ2-7; 11 nucleotides align to TRBD1. The CDR3 spans 14 residues. Germline V gene sequence: CDR1 MDHEN, CDR2 SYDVKM. After removal of 5 bases from V and 6 bases from J, the junction contained 6 bases not matched to a gene. CDR3 sequence (DNA): TGTGCCAGCAGTCTGGACAGGGGGCGATTCGAGCAGTACTTC. The encoded protein is CASSLDRGRFEQYF.